These 15 T cell receptor beta chains share one sample of origin, sequenced in a study of blood T cell repertoires in COVID-19. Measured with immunoSEQ multiplex PCR; TCRdb has only the in-frame clones, and not every one. The sample yields about 300,000 clones, 86% seen once. Material for sequencing was peripheral blood. These receptors all stem from a woman in her forties or fifties with acute or convalescent COVID-19.

The V gene is TRBV5-1, the J gene TRBJ2-1, with a possible D match to TRBD1 (7 bases). The CDR3 has 17 residues. The ends were cut back, 0 bases at V and 7 bases at J, with 20 bases in the middle. Germline loops: CDR1 SGHRS, CDR2 YFSETQ. The CDR3 reads CASSLVEGAPAGNEQFF. The CDR3 DNA sequence: TGCGCCAGCAGCTTGGTGGAGGGGGCCCCCGCTGGGAATGAGCAGTTCTTC.

The chain couples TRBV24-1 to TRBJ2-5; TRBD2 agrees at 10 bases. Germline CDR1 is KGHDR and CDR2 is SFDVKD. J lost 5 bases, V lost 6 bases, and 2 bases had no gene match. The CDR3 runs to 13 residues. CDR3 bases: TGTGCCACCAGTCTAGCGGGAGCCGAGACCCAGTACTTC. It is translated as CATSLAGAETQYF.

The chain has TRBV19 and TRBJ2-7; 8 bases line up with TRBD2. There are 14 residues in the CDR3. V shed 3 bases and J 3 bases; nucleotides not matched to a gene: 4. Germline assignment: CDR1 LNHDA and CDR2 SQIVND (reference sequence). CDR3: CASSMGLAGYEQYF. In DNA, the CDR3 is TGTGCCAGTAGTATGGGTCTAGCGGGCTACGAGCAGTACTTC.

The chain links TRBV5-1 to TRBJ2-7, with TRBD1 identical over 12 bases. The V segment lost 2 bases and the J segment 9 bases; nucleotides outside the gene matches: 9. There are 15 residues in the CDR3. Germline V gene data show CDR1 as SGHRS and CDR2 as YFSETQ. The CDR3 spells CASSFRDRGQGRQYF. The CDR3 nucleotides read TGCGCCAGCAGCTTCCGGGACAGGGGGCAGGGGCGGCAGTACTTC.

This clone was seen only a few times. CDR3 in amino acids: CATSRDSFWDRGTDTQYF. The CDR3 DNA sequence: TGTGCCACCAGCAGAGATTCATTCTGGGACAGGGGCACAGATACGCAGTATTTT. V and J are TRBV15 and TRBJ2-3, with TRBD1 matching 9 bases. Germline V CDR1 and CDR2: LNHNV, YYDKDF (reference sequence). CDR3 length: 18 amino acids. The V segment lost 0 bases and the J segment 1 base; nucleotides outside the gene matches: 8.

This clone occurred a few times. The rearrangement uses TRBV4-3 and TRBJ2-7; the match to TRBD1 covers 7 bases. Trimming removed 0 bases from V and 6 bases from J; junction bases left unmatched: 5. CDR3 length: 14 residues. Germline V lookup: CDR1 LGHNA, CDR2 YSLEER. CDR3 amino acids: CASSQDTGASEQYF. The DNA for the CDR3 is TGCGCCAGCAGCCAAGATACAGGGGCAAGCGAGCAGTACTTC.

The chain links TRBV27 to TRBJ2-3; TRBD2 agrees at 10 bases. The V gene end was trimmed by 5 bases and the J gene end by 2 bases; junction bases not matched to a gene: 7. This CDR3 spans 16 amino acids. Looked up from germline, CDR1 is MNHEY and CDR2 is SMNVEV (reference sequence). The CDR3 reads CASSLTTSGPTDTQYF. CDR3 sequence (DNA): TGTGCCAGCAGTCTAACGACTAGCGGGCCCACAGATACGCAGTATTTT.

The chain joins TRBV6-1 to TRBJ1-2, with D possibly TRBD1 on 6 matching bases. The CDR3 runs 15 residues. Germline V lookup: CDR1 MNHNS, CDR2 SASEGT. V was cut by 3 bases and J by 4 bases, with 15 bases left in between. The CDR3 protein is CASSDRGVTGYGYTF. DNA for the CDR3: TGTGCCAGCAGTGACCGAGGAGTGACAGGCTATGGCTACACCTTC.

This clone occurred a few times. The V and J genes are TRBV9 and TRBJ1-5, with 9 nucleotides matching TRBD1. The ends lost 5 bases at V and 5 bases at J; junction bases unmatched: 2. CDR3 size: 13 residues. Germline lookup yields CDR1 SGDLS and CDR2 YYNGEE. In DNA, the CDR3 is TGTGCCAGCAGTCGACAGGGGGATCAGCCCCAGCATTTT. This sequence encodes CASSRQGDQPQHF.

The gene calls are TRBV2 and TRBJ2-2; D is perhaps TRBD2 (5 bases). The V gene's germline CDR1 is SNHLY and CDR2 FYNNEI. V shed 11 bases and J shed 3 bases, with 13 bases lying between them. The CDR3 is 13 residues long. The CDR3: CAVLLGYTGELFF. For the CDR3, the DNA is TGTGCCGTCCTACTAGGGTACACCGGGGAGCTGTTTTTT. Combining the CDR3 with reference TRBV2 and TRBJ2-2 gives the whole variable domain EPEVTQTPSHQVTQMGQEVILRCVPISNHLYFYWYRQILGQKVEFLVSFYNNEISEKSEIFDDQFSVERPDGSNFTLKIRSTKLEDSAMYFCAVLLGYTGELFFGEGSRLTVL.

The chain uses TRBV2 and TRBJ1-1; D is unresolved. The CDR3 contains 13 residues. V was shortened by 4 bases and J by 7 bases, with 13 bases between the two germline ends. The germline V gene encodes CDR1 SNHLY and CDR2 FYNNEI. CDR3 region: CASSVIEGGEAFF. CDR3 nucleotides: TGTGCCAGCAGTGTGATCGAGGGTGGTGAAGCTTTCTTT. The full variable domain, rest sourced from reference TRBV2 and TRBJ1-1, is EPEVTQTPSHQVTQMGQEVILRCVPISNHLYFYWYRQILGQKVEFLVSFYNNEISEKSEIFDDQFSVERPDGSNFTLKIRSTKLEDSAMYFCASSVIEGGEAFFGQGTRLTVV.

The chain combines TRBV7-2 with TRBJ2-7; 13 nucleotides match TRBD2. Germline trimming cut 1 base from V and 2 bases from J; bases unmatched to any gene: 5. The CDR3 has 17 residues. Per the germline V gene, CDR1 is SGHTA and CDR2 is FQGNSA. The CDR3 region is CASSLGLAGGLAYEQYF. The CDR3 nucleotides read TGTGCCAGCAGCTTAGGACTAGCGGGAGGCCTGGCCTACGAGCAGTACTTC.

This clone was observed a single time. The chain has TRBV28 and TRBJ2-3; 13 bases are a match to TRBD2. With 6 bases clipped from V and 3 bases from J, the junction kept 6 bases outside the gene matches. The CDR3 consists of 16 residues. Per germline, CDR1 MDHEN and CDR2 SYDVKM. The CDR3 DNA sequence: TGTGCCAGCAGCAAATGGACTAGCGGGAGTACAGATACGCAGTATTTT. It is translated as CASSKWTSGSTDTQYF.

J is TRBJ2-7 and V is TRBV11-2; perhaps TRBD1 as D (6 bases). CDR1 is SGHAT and CDR2 is FQNNGV in the germline V gene. This CDR3 region has 14 residues. V lost 5 bases, J lost 6 bases, and 17 bases lay in between. The CDR3 DNA is TGTGCCAGCAGCGTCTGGTTCAGGGGAAGCGAGCAGTACTTC. It yields the protein CASSVWFRGSEQYF.

This chain joins TRBV2 and TRBJ2-7, with 10 nucleotides matching TRBD1. Trimming cost V 7 bases and J 1 base; bases outside gene matches: 4. Germline CDR1 and CDR2: SNHLY and FYNNEI. The CDR3 is 14 residues long. The CDR3 coding sequence is TGTGCCAGCACTGGACAGGGGGATTCCTACGAGCAGTACTTC. Encoded protein: CASTGQGDSYEQYF.